The clone carrying this T cell receptor (beta chain) was detected once. This sample is drawn from a study of blood T cell repertoires in COVID-19. Study context: Acute and convalescent COVID-19 specimens originated in the United States, Italy and Spain. T cells, B-cell-depleted T cells, or PBMCs supplied cDNA or gDNA.

Methods used by the authors: Researchers report that nucleated cell counts were estimated from reference gene primer amplification. The table came from immunoSEQ multiplex PCR; TCRdb's copy has only in-frame clones and leaves some out. D and trimming were read from the DNA, whereas the V and J calls and clone size are those reported in that table. The data hold roughly 100,000 clones, with about two thirds observed a single time. Source material: peripheral blood. The TCR was taken from a human donor with acute or convalescent COVID-19. The donor label of this sample is uncertain.

CDR3 in amino acids: CSVVGQGRDEQFF. The CDR3 DNA reads as TGCAGCGTTGTCGGGCAGGGGCGCGATGAGCAGTTCTTC. The rearrangement joins TRBV29-1 to TRBJ2-1; weak D call: TRBD1 (6 bases). Germline CDR1 and CDR2: SQVTM and ANQGSEA. V was cut by 4 bases and J by 8 bases, with 15 bases left in between. This CDR3 has 13 amino acids.